The 29 T cell receptor beta chains below were found in one sample sequenced in a study of identical twins. TCRdb fed the 5' RACE reads into MiXCR, producing one record per CDR3 protein. The sample yields a few hundred thousand distinct CDR3 sequences, roughly 9% seen once. The sample taken for sequencing was naive T cells sorted from blood. The receptors shown here come from a woman in her forties or fifties in good health.

The genes are TRBV28 and TRBJ2-1; the match to TRBD2 covers 9 bases. Trimming removed 5 bases from V and 1 base from J; junction bases left unmatched: 6. The CDR3 extends over 16 amino acids. CDR1 MDHEN and CDR2 SYDVKM come from the germline V gene. CDR3: CASSRQAGGSYNEQFF. CDR3 sequence (DNA): TGTGCCAGCAGTCGTCAAGCGGGAGGTTCCTACAATGAGCAGTTCTTC.

The genes are TRBV5-1 and TRBJ2-7; weak D call: TRBD1 (6 bases). Trimming left V 0 bases short and J 6 bases short, with 16 bases between. The V gene's germline CDR1 is SGHRS and CDR2 YFSETQ. CDR3 size: 15 residues. The DNA for the CDR3 is TGCGCCAGCAGCTTGGCGGGGACACTATGGAGCGAGCAGTACTTC. This gives the protein CASSLAGTLWSEQYF.

This clonotype was observed a handful of times. V usage is TRBV12-3 or TRBV12-4 and J usage is TRBJ2-5; 12 bases line up with TRBD2. The J segment lost 5 bases and the V segment lost 1 base, leaving 14 bases of the junction unmatched. The length of the CDR3 is 19 residues. Here the CDR3 DNA reads TGTGCCAGCAGTTTAGGGACTAGCGGGATGGCCCTATCAAAGGAGACCCAGTACTTC. Its translation: CASSLGTSGMALSKETQYF.

This clonotype was counted a few times. The V gene is TRBV5-6, the J gene TRBJ1-5, with 7 nucleotides matching TRBD1. With V trimmed by 4 bases and J by 7 bases, 11 bases remained unmatched. Germline V gene sequence: CDR1 SGHDT, CDR2 YYEEEE. This CDR3 is 15 amino acids long. CDR3 nucleotides: TGTGCCAGCAGCACCAGGGGGGTGGGAATGCAGCCCCAGCATTTT. Protein: CASSTRGVGMQPQHF.

V and J are TRBV4-1 and TRBJ2-1; no clear D gene. The V gene lost 4 bases and the J gene lost 7 bases, with 11 bases spanning the gap. Looked up from germline, CDR1 is MGHRA and CDR2 is YSYEKL. The CDR3 has 13 residues. CDR3 in DNA: TGCGCCAGCAGCCGGCTACTCCCTAATGAGCAGTTCTTC. It encodes CASSRLLPNEQFF.

The chain has TRBV20-1 and TRBJ1-4, with 7 bases aligning to TRBD1. Germline values: CDR1 DFQATT, CDR2 SNEGSKA (reference sequence). With 0 bases clipped from V and 0 bases from J, the junction kept 13 bases outside the gene matches. CDR3 length equals 19 residues. The CDR3 reads CSARDSVSGQIATNEKLFF. Written as DNA, the CDR3 is TGCAGTGCTAGAGATTCGGTCTCGGGACAGATCGCAACTAATGAAAAACTGTTTTTT.

The chain carries TRBV7-2 and TRBJ2-2, with D unresolved. The CDR3 length is 15 residues. Germline V CDR1 and CDR2: SGHTA, FQGNSA. Trimming shortened V by 0 bases and J by 4 bases, and 9 bases separated the two germline ends. The DNA for the CDR3 is TGTGCCAGCAGCTTAGCGGATCTTTCCACCGGGGAGCTGTTTTTT. As protein: CASSLADLSTGELFF.

There are many counts of this clonotype. V gene TRBV5-1 combines with J gene TRBJ1-4; the D gene is possibly TRBD1 (5 bases). Per germline, CDR1 SGHRS and CDR2 YFSETQ. This CDR3 region has 15 residues. Between the trimmed V and J ends, which lost 7 bases and 3 bases, there was a span of 16 bases. CDR3 DNA sequence: TGCGCCAGCCGGGAAACAGGCGTCTCTAATGAAAAACTGTTTTTT. Translating gives CASRETGVSNEKLFF.

The V gene is TRBV4-1, the J gene TRBJ1-5; D not resolved. Germline V CDR1 and CDR2: MGHRA, YSYEKL. CDR3 length: 14 residues. V was cut by 0 bases and J by 11 bases, with 14 bases left in between. As DNA, the CDR3 is TGCGCCAGCAGCCAAGATCCAGGAGGGCTGGCCCAGCATTTT. It codes for CASSQDPGGLAQHF.

This clonotype was found a few times. The chain carries TRBV2 and TRBJ2-1, with 8 bases identical to TRBD2. V trimming: 0 bases; J trimming: 7 bases; junction bases outside the gene matches: 5. The CDR3 sequence is 15 residues long. CDR1 SNHLY and CDR2 FYNNEI come from the germline V gene. The CDR3 DNA sequence: TGTGCCAGCAGTGAAGCTAGCGGGATGGTTAATGAGCAGTTCTTC. Protein: CASSEASGMVNEQFF.

This chain uses TRBV10-3 with TRBJ2-2; TRBD1 matches 8 bases. J lost 6 bases, V lost 2 bases, and 11 bases had no gene match. This CDR3 has 17 amino acids. Germline values: CDR1 ENHRY, CDR2 SYGVKD. This chain's CDR3 is CAISETGQGVPAGELFF. CDR3 nucleotide sequence: TGTGCCATCAGTGAGACCGGACAGGGCGTCCCGGCCGGGGAGCTGTTTTTT.

This clonotype appeared a few times. As DNA, the CDR3 is TGCAGTGCTAGACTACCGGGACGGCGCAATCAGCCCCAGCATTTT. As protein: CSARLPGRRNQPQHF. The genes are TRBV20-1 and TRBJ1-5; tentative D call: TRBD1 (5 bases). CDR3 length: 15 residues. The germline V and J ends were trimmed by 2 bases and 2 bases, with 13 bases remaining between them. Germline CDR1 DFQATT, CDR2 SNEGSKA (reference sequence).

This clonotype was found a few times. This chain uses TRBV18 with TRBJ2-2; TRBD1 agrees at 8 bases. V lost 6 bases and J lost 0; bases outside the gene matches: 3. The CDR3 is 15 residues long. Germline V gene data show CDR1 as KGHSH and CDR2 as LQKENI. The CDR3 DNA sequence: TGTGCCAGCTCTCAACAGGGGGCGAACACCGGGGAGCTGTTTTTT. Translated: CASSQQGANTGELFF.

The table lists this clonotype with a few counts. The rearrangement joins TRBV27 to TRBJ2-1, with D maybe TRBD2 (6 bases). CDR1 and CDR2 (germline): MNHEY, SMNVEV (reference sequence). The V end lost 2 bases, the J end lost 9 bases, and 17 bases lay between the germline ends. The CDR3 covers 15 residues. The DNA for the CDR3 is TGTGCCAGCAGTTTAGGGATTGGAGGGGTCATTGAGCAGTTCTTC. Its translation: CASSLGIGGVIEQFF.

The chain recombines TRBV7-8 with TRBJ2-2, with 8 bases aligning to TRBD1. The V gene end was trimmed by 9 bases and the J gene end by 1 base; junction bases not matched to a gene: 7. The V gene's germline CDR1 is SGHVS and CDR2 FQNEAQ. CDR3 size: 15 residues. This CDR3 reads CASVKGTGNTGELFF. The CDR3 bases are TGTGCCAGTGTAAAGGGGACAGGGAACACCGGGGAGCTGTTTTTT.

This clonotype was found a few times. The CDR3 DNA reads TGCGCCAGCAGCTTGGCCCCCAGGGGGCCCTACGAGCAGTACTTC. It yields the protein CASSLAPRGPYEQYF. The chain links TRBV5-1 to TRBJ2-7; 8 nucleotides agree with TRBD1. The CDR3 extends over 15 amino acids. Looked up from germline, CDR1 is SGHRS and CDR2 is YFSETQ. Trimming cost V 0 bases and J 2 bases; bases outside gene matches: 4.

This clonotype was recorded at least ten times. The V gene is TRBV12-3 or TRBV12-4, the J gene TRBJ2-3; D not certain. The CDR3 runs 12 residues. The V end was cut by 2 bases, the J end by 4 bases, with 4 bases between. The CDR3 DNA reads TGTGCCAGCAGTTTACGGCCAGATACGCAGTATTTT. It yields the protein CASSLRPDTQYF.

Many counts were recorded for this clonotype. The rearrangement joins TRBV12-3 or TRBV12-4 to TRBJ2-1, with 8 bases fitting TRBD2. The junction had 9 bases not matched to a gene; V was cut back by 6 bases and J by 8 bases. This CDR3 region has 14 residues. Here the CDR3 reads CASSLSGRNDEQFF. The DNA of the CDR3 is TGTGCCAGCAGCTTGAGCGGGAGAAACGATGAGCAGTTCTTC.

The gene calls are TRBV2 and TRBJ2-1; perhaps TRBD2 as D (6 bases). CDR1 and CDR2 (germline): SNHLY, FYNNEI. The CDR3 is 13 residues long. Here the CDR3 reads CAAAGSVFNEQFF. As DNA, the CDR3 is TGTGCAGCAGCGGGTTCTGTATTCAATGAGCAGTTCTTC.

This clonotype has more than one count but fewer than ten. The rearrangement links TRBV15 to TRBJ2-5; D not certain. This CDR3 is built from 15 residues. Looked up from germline, CDR1 is LNHNV and CDR2 is YYDKDF (reference sequence). Trimming cost V 5 bases and J 1 base, with 14 bases left between them. The CDR3 region is CATSQRTIFQETQYF. DNA of the CDR3: TGTGCCACCAGCCAAAGAACTATTTTCCAAGAGACCCAGTACTTC.

This clonotype was observed many times. This chain connects TRBV29-1 to TRBJ1-2; D is unresolved. Germline loops: CDR1 SQVTM, CDR2 ANQGSEA. The V gene lost 6 bases and the J gene lost 4 bases, with 12 bases spanning the gap. This CDR3 spans 12 amino acids. DNA of the CDR3: TGCAGCGTCAACCGGCGTAGCTATGGCTACACCTTC. Translation: CSVNRRSYGYTF.

This clonotype has just a few counts. This chain connects TRBV14 to TRBJ2-1; D gene ambiguous. CDR3 length equals 15 residues. V was pared by 0 bases and J by 1 base, with 7 bases between. Germline assignment: CDR1 SGHDN and CDR2 FVKESK. DNA of the CDR3: TGTGCCAGCAGCCAAGAGATCGGGTCCTACAATGAGCAGTTCTTC. Protein: CASSQEIGSYNEQFF. The whole variable domain, remainder taken from reference TRBV14 and TRBJ2-1, is EAGVTQFPSHSVIEKGQTVTLRCDPISGHDNLYWYRRVMGKEIKFLLHFVKESKQDESGMPNNRFLAERTGGTYSTLKVQPAELEDSGVYFCASSQEIGSYNEQFFGPGTRLTVL.

The sample holds many counts of this clonotype. The CDR3 region is CASSQGGWNEQFF. The CDR3 nucleotides read TGCGCCAGCAGCCAGGGTGGGTGGAATGAGCAGTTCTTC. The chain links TRBV4-1 to TRBJ2-1; no definite D call. Trimming took 3 bases from V and 7 from J, leaving 10 bases between them. This CDR3 has 13 residues. Germline CDR1 and CDR2: MGHRA and YSYEKL.

The table lists this clonotype with many counts. The chain combines TRBV4-1 with TRBJ2-5; D perhaps matches TRBD1 (5 bases). The V gene lost 4 bases and the J gene lost 3 bases, with 12 bases spanning the gap. The CDR3 is 14 residues long. Looked up from germline, CDR1 is MGHRA and CDR2 is YSYEKL. DNA of the CDR3: TGCGCCAGCAGCCCGACAGAGACGAAAGAGACCCAGTACTTC. It codes for CASSPTETKETQYF.

This clonotype was found many times. The chain employs TRBV12-5 and TRBJ2-3; D might be TRBD2 (6 bases). V was cut by 6 bases and J by 0 bases, with 7 bases left in between. CDR3 length: 13 amino acids. Germline V gene lookup returns CDR1 LGHNT and CDR2 FRNRAP. This CDR3 reads CASGRESTDTQYF. The CDR3 nucleotides read TGTGCTAGTGGCCGGGAGAGCACAGATACGCAGTATTTT.

This clonotype has just a few counts. The chain recombines TRBV3-1 with TRBJ2-1; D is undetermined. V was trimmed by 1 base and J by 3 bases, leaving 19 bases between them. Germline-derived CDR1 and CDR2 are LGHDT and YNNKEL (reference sequence). This CDR3 comprises 18 residues. The DNA for the CDR3 is TGTGCCAGCAGCCAAGTCTCAAAGTCTGGTCGGAACTACAATGAGCAGTTCTTC. It is translated as CASSQVSKSGRNYNEQFF.

The chain combines TRBV19 with TRBJ1-4; no reliable D call. The CDR3 loop spans 15 amino acids. CDR1 LNHDA and CDR2 SQIVND come from the germline V gene (reference sequence). V dropped 6 bases and J dropped 0 bases, with 11 bases sitting between them. DNA of the CDR3: TGTGCCAGTAGCGGATATAGTGCAACTAATGAAAAACTGTTTTTT. Encoded protein: CASSGYSATNEKLFF.

Regarding this clonotype: A read error may be the cause here, since a much bigger clone is one base away. This chain joins TRBV5-1 and TRBJ2-3; D unclear. Germline V gives CDR1 SGHRS, CDR2 YFSETQ. The CDR3 is made up of 16 amino acids. Between the trimmed V and J ends, which lost 0 bases and 0 bases, there was a span of 11 bases. The CDR3 loop reads CASSLGFSRSTDTQYF. In nucleotides, the CDR3 is TGCGCCAGCAGCTTGGGATTTAGCAGGAGCACAGATACGCAGTATTTT.

This clonotype came up a few times. The chain is built from TRBV29-1 and TRBJ2-2, with 7 bases identical to TRBD2. Germline trimming cut 5 bases from V and 6 bases from J; bases unmatched to any gene: 9. This CDR3 is 14 amino acids long. CDR1 and CDR2 from the germline V gene are SQVTM and ANQGSEA. CDR3 sequence reads: CSVHRAGFPGELFF. The CDR3 nucleotides read TGCAGCGTTCATCGAGCGGGATTTCCCGGGGAGCTGTTTTTT.